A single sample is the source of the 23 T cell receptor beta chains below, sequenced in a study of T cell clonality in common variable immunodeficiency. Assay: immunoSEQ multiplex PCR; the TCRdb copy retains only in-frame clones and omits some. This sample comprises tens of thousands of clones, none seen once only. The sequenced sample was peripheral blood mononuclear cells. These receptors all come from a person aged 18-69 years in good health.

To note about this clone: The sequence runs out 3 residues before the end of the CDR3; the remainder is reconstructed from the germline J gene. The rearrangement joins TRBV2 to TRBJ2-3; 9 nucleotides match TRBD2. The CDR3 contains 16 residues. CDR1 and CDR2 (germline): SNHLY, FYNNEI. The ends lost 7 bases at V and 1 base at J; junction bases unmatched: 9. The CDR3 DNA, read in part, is TGTGCCAGCAATGCGGGAGGGAGCCCCGGCACAGATACG. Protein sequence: CASNAGGSPGTDT. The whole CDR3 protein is CASNAGGSPGTDTQYF.

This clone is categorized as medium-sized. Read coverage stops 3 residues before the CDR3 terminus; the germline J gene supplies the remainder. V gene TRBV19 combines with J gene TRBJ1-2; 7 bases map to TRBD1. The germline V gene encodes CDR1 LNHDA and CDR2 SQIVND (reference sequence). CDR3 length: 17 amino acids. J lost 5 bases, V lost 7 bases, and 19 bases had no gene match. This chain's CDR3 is CASNDEDRTDGGYGYTF. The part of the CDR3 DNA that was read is TGTGCCAGTAACGACGAGGACAGGACCGACGGGGGATATGGC. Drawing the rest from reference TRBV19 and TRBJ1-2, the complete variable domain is DGGITQSPKYLFRKEGQNVTLSCEQNLNHDAMYWYRQDPGQGLRLIYYSQIVNDFQKGDIAEGYSVSREKKESFPLTVTSAQKNPTAFYLCASNDEDRTDGGYGYTFGSGTRLTVV.

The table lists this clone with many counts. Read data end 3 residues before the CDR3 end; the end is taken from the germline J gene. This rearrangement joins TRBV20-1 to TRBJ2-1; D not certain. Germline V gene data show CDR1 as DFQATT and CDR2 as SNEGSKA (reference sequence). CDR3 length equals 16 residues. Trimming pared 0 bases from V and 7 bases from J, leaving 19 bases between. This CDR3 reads CSAREQLTGFKNEQFF. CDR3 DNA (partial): TGCAGTGCTAGAGAACAACTAACGGGTTTCAAGAATGAG.

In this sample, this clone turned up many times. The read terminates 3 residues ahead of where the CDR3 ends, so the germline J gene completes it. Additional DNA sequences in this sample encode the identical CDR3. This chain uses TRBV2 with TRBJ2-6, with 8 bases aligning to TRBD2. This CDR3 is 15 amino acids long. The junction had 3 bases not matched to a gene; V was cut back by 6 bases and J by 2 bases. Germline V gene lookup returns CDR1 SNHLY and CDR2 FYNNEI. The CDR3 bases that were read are TGTGCCAGCAGCCGGGGGGGACCTGGGGCCAACGTC. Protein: CASSRGGPGANV. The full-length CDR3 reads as CASSRGGPGANVLTF.

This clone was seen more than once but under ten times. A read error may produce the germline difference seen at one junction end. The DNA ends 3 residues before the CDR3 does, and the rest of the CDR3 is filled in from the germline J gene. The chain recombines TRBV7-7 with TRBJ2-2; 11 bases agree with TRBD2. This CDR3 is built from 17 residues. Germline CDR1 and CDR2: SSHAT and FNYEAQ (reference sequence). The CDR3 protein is CASSLAGGSPNTGELFF. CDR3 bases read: TGTGCTAGCAGCTTAGCGGGGGGGTCCCCGAACACCGGGGAG. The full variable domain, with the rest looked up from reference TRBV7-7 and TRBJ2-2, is GAGVSQSPRYKVTKRGQDVTLRCDPISSHATLYWYQQALGQGPEFLTYFNYEAQPDKSGLPSDRFSAERPEGSISTLTIQRTEQRDSAMYRCASSLAGGSPNTGELFFGEGSRLTVL.

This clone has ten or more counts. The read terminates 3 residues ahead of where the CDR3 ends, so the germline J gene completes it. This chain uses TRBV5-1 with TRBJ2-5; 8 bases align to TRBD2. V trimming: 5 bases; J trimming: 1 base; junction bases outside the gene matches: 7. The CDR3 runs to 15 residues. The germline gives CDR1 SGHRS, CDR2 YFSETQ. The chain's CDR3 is CASRSGRGGQETQYF. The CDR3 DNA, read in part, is TGCGCCAGCAGAAGCGGGAGAGGAGGCCAAGAGACC.

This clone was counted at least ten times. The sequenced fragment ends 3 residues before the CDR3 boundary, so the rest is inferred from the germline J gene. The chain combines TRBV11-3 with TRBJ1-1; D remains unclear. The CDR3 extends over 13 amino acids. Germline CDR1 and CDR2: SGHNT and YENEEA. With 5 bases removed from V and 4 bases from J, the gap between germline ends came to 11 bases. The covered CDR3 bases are TGTGCCAGCAGCCCCCTCCCCGGCACTGAA. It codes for CASSPLPGTE. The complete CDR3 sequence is CASSPLPGTEAFF.

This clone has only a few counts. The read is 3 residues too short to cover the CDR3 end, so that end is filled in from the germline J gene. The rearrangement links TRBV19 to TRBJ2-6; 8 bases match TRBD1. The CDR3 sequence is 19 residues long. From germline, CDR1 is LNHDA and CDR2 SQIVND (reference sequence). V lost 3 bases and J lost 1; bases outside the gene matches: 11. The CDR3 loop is CASSIRGPSAPSGANVLTF. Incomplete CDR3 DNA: TGTGCCAGTAGTATCAGGGGGCCTAGCGCCCCTTCTGGGGCCAACGTC.

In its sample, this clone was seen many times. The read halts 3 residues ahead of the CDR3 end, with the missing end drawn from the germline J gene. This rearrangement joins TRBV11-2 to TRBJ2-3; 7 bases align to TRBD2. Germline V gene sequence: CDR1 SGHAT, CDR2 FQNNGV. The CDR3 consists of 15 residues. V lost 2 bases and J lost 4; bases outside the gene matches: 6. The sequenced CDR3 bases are TGTGCCAGCAGCTTATCGGCGGGAGTCTCAGATACG. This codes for CASSLSAGVSDT. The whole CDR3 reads CASSLSAGVSDTQYF.

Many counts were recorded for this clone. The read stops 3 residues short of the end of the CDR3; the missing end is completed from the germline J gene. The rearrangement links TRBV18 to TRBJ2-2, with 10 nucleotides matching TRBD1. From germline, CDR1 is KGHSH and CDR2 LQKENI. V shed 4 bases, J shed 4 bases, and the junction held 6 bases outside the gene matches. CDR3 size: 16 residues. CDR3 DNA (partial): TGTGCCAGCTCACGGGGACAGGGGTCCGGCACCGGGGAG. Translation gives CASSRGQGSGTGE. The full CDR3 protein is CASSRGQGSGTGELFF.

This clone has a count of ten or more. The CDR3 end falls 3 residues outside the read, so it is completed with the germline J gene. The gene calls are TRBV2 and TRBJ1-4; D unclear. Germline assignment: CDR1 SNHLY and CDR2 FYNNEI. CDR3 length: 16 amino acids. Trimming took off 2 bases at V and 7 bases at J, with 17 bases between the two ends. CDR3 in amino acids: CASSERSGWSSEKLFF. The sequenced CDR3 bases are TGTGCCAGCAGTGAACGGTCGGGGTGGTCTAGTGAAAAA.

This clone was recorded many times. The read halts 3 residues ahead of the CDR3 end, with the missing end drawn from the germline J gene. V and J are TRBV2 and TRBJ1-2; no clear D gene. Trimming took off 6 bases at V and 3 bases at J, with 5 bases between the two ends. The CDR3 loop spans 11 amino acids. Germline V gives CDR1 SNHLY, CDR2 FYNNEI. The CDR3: CASRTDYGYTF. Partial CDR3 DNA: TGTGCCAGCAGAACGGACTATGGC.

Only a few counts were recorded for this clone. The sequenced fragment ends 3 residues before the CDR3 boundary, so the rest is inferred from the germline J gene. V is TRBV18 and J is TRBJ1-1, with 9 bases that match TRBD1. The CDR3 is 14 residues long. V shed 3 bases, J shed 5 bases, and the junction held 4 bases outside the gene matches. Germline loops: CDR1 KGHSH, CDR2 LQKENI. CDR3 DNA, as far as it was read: TGTGCCAGCTCACCGGGACAGGGAGGAACTGAA. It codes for CASSPGQGGTE. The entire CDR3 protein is CASSPGQGGTEAFF. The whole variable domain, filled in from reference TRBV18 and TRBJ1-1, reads NAGVMQNPRHLVRRRGQEARLRCSPMKGHSHVYWYRQLPEEGLKFMVYLQKENIIDESGMPKERFSAEFPKEGPSILRIQQVVRGDSAAYFCASSPGQGGTEAFFGQGTRLTVV.

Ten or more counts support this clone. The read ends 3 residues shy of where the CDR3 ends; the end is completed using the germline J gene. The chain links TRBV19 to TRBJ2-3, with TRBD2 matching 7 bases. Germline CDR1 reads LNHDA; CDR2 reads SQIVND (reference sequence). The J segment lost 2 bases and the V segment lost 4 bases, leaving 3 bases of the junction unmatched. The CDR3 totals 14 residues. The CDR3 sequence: CASSRLAVTDTQYF. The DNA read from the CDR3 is TGTGCCAGTAGTAGGCTAGCGGTCACAGATACG.

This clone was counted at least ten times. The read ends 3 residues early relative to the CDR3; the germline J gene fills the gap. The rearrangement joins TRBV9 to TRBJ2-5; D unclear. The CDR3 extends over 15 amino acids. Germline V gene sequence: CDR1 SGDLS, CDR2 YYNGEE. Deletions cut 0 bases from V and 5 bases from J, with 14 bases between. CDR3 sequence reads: CASSVGNSPTETQYF. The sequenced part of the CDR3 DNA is TGTGCCAGCAGCGTAGGTAACTCCCCCACGGAGACC.

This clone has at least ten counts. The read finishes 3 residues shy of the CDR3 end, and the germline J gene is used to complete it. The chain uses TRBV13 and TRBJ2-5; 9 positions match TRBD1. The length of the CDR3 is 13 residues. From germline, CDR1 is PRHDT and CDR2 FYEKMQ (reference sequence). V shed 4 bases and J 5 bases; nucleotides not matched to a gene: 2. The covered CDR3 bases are TGTGCCAGCAGCTGGGACAGGGACGAGACC. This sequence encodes CASSWDRDET. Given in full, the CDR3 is CASSWDRDETQYF. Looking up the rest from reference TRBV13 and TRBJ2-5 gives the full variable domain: AAGVIQSPRHLIKEKRETATLKCYPIPRHDTVYWYQQGPGQDPQFLISFYEKMQSDKGSIPDRFSAQQFSDYHSELNMSSLELGDSALYFCASSWDRDETQYFGPGTRLLVL.

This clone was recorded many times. The CDR3 DNA, read in part, is TGTGCCAGTAGTATAGATCAAGGATCGGCGGCGAGC. This sequence encodes CASSIDQGSAAS. The whole CDR3 sequence is CASSIDQGSAASYTF. This chain connects TRBV19 to TRBJ1-2; D is unclear. The missing CDR3 end, 3 residues past where the read stops, is filled in from the germline J gene. The germline V gene has CDR1 LNHDA and CDR2 SQIVND (reference sequence). The CDR3 totals 15 residues.

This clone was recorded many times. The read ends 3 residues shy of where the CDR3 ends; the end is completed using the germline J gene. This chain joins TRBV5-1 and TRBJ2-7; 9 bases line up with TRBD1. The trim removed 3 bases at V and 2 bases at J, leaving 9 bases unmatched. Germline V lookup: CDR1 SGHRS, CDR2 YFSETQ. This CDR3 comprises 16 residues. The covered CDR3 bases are TGCGCCAGCAGCTCGGTGGGGACAGGGAGCCCCTACGAG. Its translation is CASSSVGTGSPYE. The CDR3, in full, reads CASSSVGTGSPYEQYF. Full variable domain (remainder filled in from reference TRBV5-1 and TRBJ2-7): KAGVTQTPRYLIKTRGQQVTLSCSPISGHRSVSWYQQTPGQGLQFLFEYFSETQRNKGNFPGRFSGRQFSNSRSEMNVSTLELGDSALYLCASSSVGTGSPYEQYFGPGTRLTVT.

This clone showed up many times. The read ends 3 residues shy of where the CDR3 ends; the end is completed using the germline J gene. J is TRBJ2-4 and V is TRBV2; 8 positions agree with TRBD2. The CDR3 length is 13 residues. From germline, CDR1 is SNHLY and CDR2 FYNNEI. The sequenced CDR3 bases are TGTGCCAGCAGTGAAGGTCGTAGCGGGACT. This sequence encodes CASSEGRSGT. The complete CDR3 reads CASSEGRSGTQYF.

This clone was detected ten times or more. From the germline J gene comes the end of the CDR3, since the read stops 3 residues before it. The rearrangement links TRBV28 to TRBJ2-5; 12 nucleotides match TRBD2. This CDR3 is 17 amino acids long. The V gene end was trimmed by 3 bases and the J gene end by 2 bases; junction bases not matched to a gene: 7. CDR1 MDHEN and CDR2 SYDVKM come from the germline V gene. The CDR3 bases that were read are TGTGCCAGCAGTTTCGACCCCGGACTAGCGGGGCAAGAGACC. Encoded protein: CASSFDPGLAGQET. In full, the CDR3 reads CASSFDPGLAGQETQYF.

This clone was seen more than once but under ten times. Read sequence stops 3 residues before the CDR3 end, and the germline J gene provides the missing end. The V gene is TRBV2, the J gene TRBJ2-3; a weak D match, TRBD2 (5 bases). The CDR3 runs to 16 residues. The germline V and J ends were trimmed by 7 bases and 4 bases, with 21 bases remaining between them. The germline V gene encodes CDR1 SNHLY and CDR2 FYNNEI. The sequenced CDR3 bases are TGTGCCAGCAACGACCTTACGGGGTCCGGCCCAGATACG. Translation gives CASNDLTGSGPDT. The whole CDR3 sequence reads CASNDLTGSGPDTQYF.

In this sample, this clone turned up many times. The part of the CDR3 DNA that was read is TGCAGTGCTAGAGAGGTGGGACTAGCAGTCTACAATGAG. Its translation: CSAREVGLAVYNE. The whole CDR3 is CSAREVGLAVYNEQFF. The chain combines TRBV20-1 with TRBJ2-1; 9 positions agree with TRBD2. The read comes to an end 3 residues before the CDR3 does, leaving the germline J gene to fill in the end. The trim removed 0 bases at V and 3 bases at J, leaving 6 bases unmatched. CDR3 length: 16 residues. The V gene's germline CDR1 is DFQATT and CDR2 SNEGSKA (reference sequence).

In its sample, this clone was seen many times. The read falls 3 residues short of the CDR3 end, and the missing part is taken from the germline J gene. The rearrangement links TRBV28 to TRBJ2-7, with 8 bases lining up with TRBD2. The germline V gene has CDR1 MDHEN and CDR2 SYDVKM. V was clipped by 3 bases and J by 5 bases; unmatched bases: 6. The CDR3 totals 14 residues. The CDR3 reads CASSFDTAGDEQYF. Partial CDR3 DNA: TGTGCCAGCAGTTTCGATACAGCGGGAGACGAG.